This TCR beta chain came from a study of radiotherapy plus CTLA-4 blockade in lung cancer. Study in general: There were objective responses in 18% of patients, and roughly 32% had disease control.

Germline-derived CDR1 and CDR2 are MNHNS and SASEGT. This CDR3 spans 15 amino acids. After removal of 5 bases from V and 4 bases from J, the junction contained 8 bases not matched to a gene. Sequenced by immunoSEQ multiplex PCR; TCRdb stores in-frame clones only, minus some. Among approximately 38,000 clones listed, 80% to 90% were seen once. Patients had chemo-refractory metastatic non-small-cell lung cancer and received focal radiation plus CTLA-4 blockade that used ipilimumab. About this clone itself: Its antigen remains unidentified.

General study results and limits: Reported findings show early blood T cell clone dynamics, with interferon-beta, best predicted response. An expansion of tumor-derived TCR clones occurred in blood after radiotherapy plus ipilimumab.

This sample comprised peripheral blood, obtained from a patient treated with radiotherapy plus ipilimumab. The V call is TRBV6-1, the J call TRBJ1-5, with TRBD1 identical over 7 bases. This receptor was identified in a human donor with non-small cell lung cancer whose response to radiotherapy plus ipilimumab could not be evaluated. In nucleotides, the CDR3 is TGTGCCAGCAGTCCACAGGGGTTGGGGAATCAGCCCCAGCATTTT. It translates to CASSPQGLGNQPQHF.